This T cell receptor (beta chain) was identified in a study of T cells in Graves' hyperthyroidism and ophthalmopathy. RNA transcripts yielded amplified TCR beta CDR3 regions. TCR CDR3 underwent first-round RT-PCR with the HTBI primer set. TCRdb called the multiplex PCR reads again in MiXCR, with one record for every CDR3 protein. The sample has roughly 570,000 distinct CDR3 sequences; around 16% are singletons. A remark on this clonotype: It may be a read error: a sequence one base away is much more abundant.

The CDR3 runs to 16 residues. After removal of 5 bases from V and 5 bases from J, the junction contained 6 bases not matched to a gene. Germline CDR1 is SGHAT and CDR2 is FQNNGV. The specimen was blood. The V and J genes are TRBV11-2 and TRBJ2-2; 12 bases match TRBD2. This sequence originates from a woman in her twenties or thirties with Graves' hyperthyroidism. CDR3 in amino acids: CASSATSGRSTGELFF. The CDR3 DNA reads as TGTGCCAGCAGCGCCACTAGCGGGAGGAGTACCGGGGAGCTGTTTTTT.